This TCR beta chain was sequenced in a study of T cells in tuberculosis. Per the germline V gene, CDR1 is SGHTA and CDR2 is FQGNSA. V shed 5 bases and J 0 bases; nucleotides not matched to a gene: 5. There are 16 residues in the CDR3. Repertoires were generated with immunoSEQ multiplex PCR, while TCRdb's copy carries only in-frame clones and drops some. The sample lists roughly 32,000 clones, 90% to 95% occurring once. Time point meaning: new active TB diagnosis, blood taken before or within 7 days of starting treatment. This clonotype was sampled from an adult with tuberculosis. The sample here was PBMCs, taken at tuberculosis diagnosis. This chain connects TRBV7-2 to TRBJ2-4; 9 bases map to TRBD1. The CDR3 DNA is TGTGCCAGCAGCCCCGGACAGGGGCTAGCCAAAAACATTCAGTACTTC. This encodes CASSPGQGLAKNIQYF.